In this sample, the clone carrying this TCR beta chain turned up a few times. One junction end does not reproduce the germline sequence, and a read error may be involved. Sequencing used immunoSEQ multiplex PCR; TCRdb keeps in-frame clones, though not all of them. In the table there are about 120,000 clones, 60% to 85% of which are singletons. The data belong to a study of blood T cell repertoires in COVID-19. Study background: Samples representing acute and convalescent COVID-19 were sourced from the United States, Italy and Spain.

Sequenced material: peripheral blood. The clonotype originates from a man aged 70 or older with acute or convalescent COVID-19.

The CDR3 region is CASSQLGQGISSF. The DNA of the CDR3 is TGTGCCAGCAGCCAATTGGGACAGGGGATCTCGTCCTTC. The chain has TRBV7-3 and TRBJ1-2; 10 nucleotides align to TRBD1. Germline CDR1 is SGHTA and CDR2 is FQGTGA. This CDR3 spans 13 amino acids.